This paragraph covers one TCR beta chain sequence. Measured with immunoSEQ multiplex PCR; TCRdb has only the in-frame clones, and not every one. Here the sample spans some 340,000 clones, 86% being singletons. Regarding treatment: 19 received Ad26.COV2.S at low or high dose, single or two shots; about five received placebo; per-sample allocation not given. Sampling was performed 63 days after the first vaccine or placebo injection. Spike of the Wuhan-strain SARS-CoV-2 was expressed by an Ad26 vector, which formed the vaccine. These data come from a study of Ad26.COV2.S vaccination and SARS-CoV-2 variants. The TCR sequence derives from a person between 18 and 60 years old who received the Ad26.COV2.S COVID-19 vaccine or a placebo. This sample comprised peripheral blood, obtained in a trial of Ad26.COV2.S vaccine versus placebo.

CDR3 DNA sequence: TGCGCCAGCAGCCAAAAAGCGGGGGGGTTGTACAATGAGCAGTTCTTC. Its translation: CASSQKAGGLYNEQFF. The chain couples TRBV4-3 to TRBJ2-1; 10 nucleotides align to TRBD2. This CDR3 comprises 16 residues. With V trimmed by 2 bases and J by 4 bases, 5 bases remained unmatched. Germline V gene sequence: CDR1 LGHNA, CDR2 YSLEER.